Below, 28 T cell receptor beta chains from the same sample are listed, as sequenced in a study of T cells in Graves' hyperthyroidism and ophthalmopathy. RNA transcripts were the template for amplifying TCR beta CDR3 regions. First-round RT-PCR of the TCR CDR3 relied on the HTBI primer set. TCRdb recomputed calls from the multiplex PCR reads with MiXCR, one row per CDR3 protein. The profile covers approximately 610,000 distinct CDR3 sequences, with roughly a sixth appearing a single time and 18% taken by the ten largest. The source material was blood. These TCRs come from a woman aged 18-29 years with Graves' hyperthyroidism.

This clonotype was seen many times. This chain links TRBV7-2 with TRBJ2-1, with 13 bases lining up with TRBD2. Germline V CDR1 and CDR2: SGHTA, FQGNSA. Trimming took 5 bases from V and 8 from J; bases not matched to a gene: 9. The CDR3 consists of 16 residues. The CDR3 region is CASSPPGLAGADEQFF. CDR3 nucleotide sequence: TGTGCCAGCAGCCCTCCCGGACTAGCGGGAGCGGATGAGCAGTTCTTC.

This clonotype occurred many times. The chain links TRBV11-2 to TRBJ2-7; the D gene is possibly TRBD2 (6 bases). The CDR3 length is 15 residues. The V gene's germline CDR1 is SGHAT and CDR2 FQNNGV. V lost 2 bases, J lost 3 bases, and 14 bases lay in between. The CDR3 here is CASSLSLPAGYEQYF. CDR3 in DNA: TGTGCCAGCAGCTTATCCTTACCAGCGGGCTACGAGCAGTACTTC.

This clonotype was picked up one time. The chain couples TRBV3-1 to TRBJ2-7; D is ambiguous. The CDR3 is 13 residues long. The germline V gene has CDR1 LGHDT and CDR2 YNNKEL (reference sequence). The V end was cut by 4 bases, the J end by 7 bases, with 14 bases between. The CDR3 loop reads CASSLDPGREQYF. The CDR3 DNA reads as TGTGCCAGCAGCCTCGACCCAGGCAGAGAGCAGTACTTC.

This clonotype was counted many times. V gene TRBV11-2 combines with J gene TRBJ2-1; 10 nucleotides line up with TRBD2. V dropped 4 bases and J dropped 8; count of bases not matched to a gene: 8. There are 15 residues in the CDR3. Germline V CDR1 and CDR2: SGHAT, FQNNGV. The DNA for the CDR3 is TGTGCCAGCAGCTCAAGCGGGAGGGCTTCCGATGAGCAGTTCTTC. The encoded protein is CASSSSGRASDEQFF.

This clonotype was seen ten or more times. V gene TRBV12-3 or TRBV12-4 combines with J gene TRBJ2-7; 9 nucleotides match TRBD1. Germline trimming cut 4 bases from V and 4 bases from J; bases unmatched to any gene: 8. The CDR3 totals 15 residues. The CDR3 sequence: CASSSTGTGIYEQYF. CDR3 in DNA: TGTGCCAGCAGTTCTACCGGGACAGGGATATACGAGCAGTACTTC.

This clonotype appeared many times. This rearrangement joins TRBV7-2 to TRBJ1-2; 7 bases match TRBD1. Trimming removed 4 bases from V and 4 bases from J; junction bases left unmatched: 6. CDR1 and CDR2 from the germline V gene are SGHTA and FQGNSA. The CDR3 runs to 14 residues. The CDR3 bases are TGTGCCAGCAGCTCCCCGCCAGGGGGCTATGGCTACACCTTC. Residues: CASSSPPGGYGYTF.

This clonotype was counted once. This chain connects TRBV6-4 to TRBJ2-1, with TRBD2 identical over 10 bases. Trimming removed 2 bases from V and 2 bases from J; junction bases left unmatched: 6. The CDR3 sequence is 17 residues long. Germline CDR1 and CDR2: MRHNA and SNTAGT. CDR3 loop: CASSDLLAGPAYNEQFF. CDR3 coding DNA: TGTGCCAGCAGTGACCTACTAGCGGGACCAGCCTACAATGAGCAGTTCTTC.

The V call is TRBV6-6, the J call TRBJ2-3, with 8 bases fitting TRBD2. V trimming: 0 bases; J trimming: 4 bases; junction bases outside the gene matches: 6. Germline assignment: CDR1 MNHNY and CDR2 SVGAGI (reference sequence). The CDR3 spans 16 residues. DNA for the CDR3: TGTGCCAGCAGTTACTCGAAAACTAGCGGTGCAGATACGCAGTATTTT. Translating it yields CASSYSKTSGADTQYF.

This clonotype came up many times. The CDR3 region has the DNA TGTGCCAGCAGTTTAGGCCCGGGTGAAGCTTTCTTT. This sequence encodes CASSLGPGEAFF. The V and J genes are TRBV12-3 or TRBV12-4 and TRBJ1-1; D is uncertain. The CDR3 sequence is 12 residues long. The germline V and J ends were trimmed by 1 base and 7 bases, with 7 bases remaining between them.

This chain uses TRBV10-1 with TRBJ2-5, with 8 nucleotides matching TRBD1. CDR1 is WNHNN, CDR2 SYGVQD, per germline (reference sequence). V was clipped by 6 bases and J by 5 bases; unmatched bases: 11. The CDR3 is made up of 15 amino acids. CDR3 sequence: CASSSNQGARETQYF. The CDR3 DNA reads TGCGCCAGCAGCTCCAACCAGGGGGCGCGGGAGACCCAGTACTTC.

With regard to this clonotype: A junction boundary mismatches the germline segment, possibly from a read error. The CDR3 DNA reads TGTGCCAGCAGTTACGGCGGGAGCGGCACCGGGGAGCCGTTTTTT. Its protein is CASSYGGSGTGEPFF. This chain uses TRBV6-2 or TRBV6-3 with TRBJ2-2, with TRBD2 matching 7 bases. The germline CDR1 and CDR2 sequences are MNHEY and SVGEGT. The length of the CDR3 is 15 residues.

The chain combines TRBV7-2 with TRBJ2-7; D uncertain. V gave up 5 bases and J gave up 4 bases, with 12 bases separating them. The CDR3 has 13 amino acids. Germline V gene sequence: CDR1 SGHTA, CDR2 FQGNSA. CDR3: CASSPVAAYEQYF. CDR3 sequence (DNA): TGTGCCAGCAGCCCCGTCGCGGCATACGAGCAGTACTTC.

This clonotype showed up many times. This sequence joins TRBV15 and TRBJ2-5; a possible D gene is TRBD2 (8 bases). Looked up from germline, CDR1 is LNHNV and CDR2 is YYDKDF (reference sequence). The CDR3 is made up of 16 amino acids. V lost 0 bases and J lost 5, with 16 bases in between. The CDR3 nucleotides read TGTGCCACCAGCAGAGATCCGGGACAGCGGGGGGAGACCCAGTACTTC. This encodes CATSRDPGQRGETQYF.

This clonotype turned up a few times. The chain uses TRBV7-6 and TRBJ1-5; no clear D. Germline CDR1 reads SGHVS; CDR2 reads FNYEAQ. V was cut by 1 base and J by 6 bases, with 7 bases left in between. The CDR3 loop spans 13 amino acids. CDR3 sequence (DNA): TGTGCCAGCAGCTTAGGGGGAATTCAGCCCCAGCATTTT. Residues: CASSLGGIQPQHF.

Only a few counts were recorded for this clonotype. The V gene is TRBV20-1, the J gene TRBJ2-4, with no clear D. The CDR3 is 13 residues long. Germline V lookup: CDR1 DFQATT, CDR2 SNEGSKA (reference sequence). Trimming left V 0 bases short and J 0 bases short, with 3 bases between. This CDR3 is CSAREVAKNIQYF. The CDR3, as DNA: TGCAGTGCTAGAGAAGTAGCCAAAAACATTCAGTACTTC.

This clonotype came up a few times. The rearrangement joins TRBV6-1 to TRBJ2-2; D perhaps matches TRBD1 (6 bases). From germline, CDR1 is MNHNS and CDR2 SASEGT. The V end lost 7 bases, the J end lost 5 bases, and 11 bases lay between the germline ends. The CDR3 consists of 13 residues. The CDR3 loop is CASMRTETGELFF. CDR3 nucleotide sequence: TGTGCCAGCATGCGGACAGAAACCGGGGAGCTGTTTTTT.

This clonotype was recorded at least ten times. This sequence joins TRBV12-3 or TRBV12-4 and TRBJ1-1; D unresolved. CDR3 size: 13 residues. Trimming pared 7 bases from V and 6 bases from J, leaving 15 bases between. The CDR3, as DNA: TGTGCCAGCAATCGGAATATAGACGCTGAAGCTTTCTTT. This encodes CASNRNIDAEAFF.

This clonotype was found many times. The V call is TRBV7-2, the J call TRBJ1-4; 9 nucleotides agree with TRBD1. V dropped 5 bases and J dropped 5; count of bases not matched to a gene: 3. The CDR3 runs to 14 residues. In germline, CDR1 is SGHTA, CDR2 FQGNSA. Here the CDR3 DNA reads TGTGCCAGCAGCAAGGACAGGGGAAATGAAAAACTGTTTTTT. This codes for CASSKDRGNEKLFF.

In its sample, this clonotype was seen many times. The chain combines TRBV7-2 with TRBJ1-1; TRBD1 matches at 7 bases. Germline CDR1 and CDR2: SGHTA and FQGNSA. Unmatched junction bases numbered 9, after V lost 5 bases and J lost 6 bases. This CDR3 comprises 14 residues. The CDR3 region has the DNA TGTGCCAGCAGCCAGATGAGGGGGCTGGCTGAAGCTTTCTTT. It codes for CASSQMRGLAEAFF.

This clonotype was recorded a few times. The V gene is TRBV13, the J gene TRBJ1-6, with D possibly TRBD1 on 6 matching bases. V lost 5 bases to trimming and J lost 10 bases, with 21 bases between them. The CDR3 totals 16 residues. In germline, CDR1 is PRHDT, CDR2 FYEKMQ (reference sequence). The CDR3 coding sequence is TGTGCCAGCAGCGAAGGAACAGGGTCGTTGAGGTCACCCCTCCACTTT. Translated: CASSEGTGSLRSPLHF.

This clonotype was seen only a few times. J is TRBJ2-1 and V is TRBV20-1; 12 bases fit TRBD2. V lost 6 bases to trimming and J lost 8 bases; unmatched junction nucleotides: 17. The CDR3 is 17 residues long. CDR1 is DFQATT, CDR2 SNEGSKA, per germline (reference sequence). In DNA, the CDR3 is TGCAGTGCCGTCCTAAAAATTCTAGCGGGGGGGCCCGATGAGCAGTTCTTC. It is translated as CSAVLKILAGGPDEQFF.

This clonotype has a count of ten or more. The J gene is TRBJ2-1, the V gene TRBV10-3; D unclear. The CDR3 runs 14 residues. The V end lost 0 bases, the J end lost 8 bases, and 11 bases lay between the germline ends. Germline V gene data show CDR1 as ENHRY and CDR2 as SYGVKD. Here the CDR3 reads CAISESISGYEQFF. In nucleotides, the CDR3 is TGTGCCATCAGTGAGTCGATCTCAGGATATGAGCAGTTCTTC.

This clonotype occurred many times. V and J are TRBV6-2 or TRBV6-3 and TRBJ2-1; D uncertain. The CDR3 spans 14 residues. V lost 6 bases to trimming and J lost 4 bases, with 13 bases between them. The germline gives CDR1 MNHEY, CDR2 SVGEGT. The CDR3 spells CASRQLGSYNEQFF. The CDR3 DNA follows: TGTGCCAGCAGACAACTCGGGTCATACAATGAGCAGTTCTTC.

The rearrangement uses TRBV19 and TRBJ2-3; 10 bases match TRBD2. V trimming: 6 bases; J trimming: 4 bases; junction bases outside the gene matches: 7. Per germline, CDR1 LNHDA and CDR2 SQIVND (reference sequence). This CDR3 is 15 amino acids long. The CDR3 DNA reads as TGTGCCAGTAGGATGACTAGCGGGTGGGCAGATACGCAGTATTTT. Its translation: CASRMTSGWADTQYF.

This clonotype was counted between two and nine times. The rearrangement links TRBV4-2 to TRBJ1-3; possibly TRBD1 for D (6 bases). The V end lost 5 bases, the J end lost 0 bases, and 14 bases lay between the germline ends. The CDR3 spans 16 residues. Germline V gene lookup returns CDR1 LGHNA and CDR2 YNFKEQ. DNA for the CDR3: TGTGCCAGCAGCAAAGGGGACACCATCTCTGGAAACACCATATATTTT. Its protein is CASSKGDTISGNTIYF.

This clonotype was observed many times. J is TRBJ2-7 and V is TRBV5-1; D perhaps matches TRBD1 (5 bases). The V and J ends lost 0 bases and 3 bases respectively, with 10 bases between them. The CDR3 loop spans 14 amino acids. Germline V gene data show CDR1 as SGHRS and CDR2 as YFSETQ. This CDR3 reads CASSLGGRDYEQYF. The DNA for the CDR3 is TGCGCCAGCAGCTTGGGTGGCAGGGACTACGAGCAGTACTTC.

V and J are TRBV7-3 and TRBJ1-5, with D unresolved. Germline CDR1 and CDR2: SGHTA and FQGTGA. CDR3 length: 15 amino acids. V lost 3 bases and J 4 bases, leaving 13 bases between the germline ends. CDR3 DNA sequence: TGTGCCAGCAGCTTCTCGGAGAGACCTAATCAGCCCCAGCATTTT. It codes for CASSFSERPNQPQHF.

The CDR3 sequence is CASSVGSVVQETQYF. The CDR3 DNA follows: TGTGCCAGCAGCGTAGGATCGGTGGTCCAAGAGACCCAGTACTTC. V gene TRBV9 combines with J gene TRBJ2-5; D not resolved. The CDR3 covers 15 residues. Germline V gives CDR1 SGDLS, CDR2 YYNGEE. Between the trimmed V and J ends, which lost 0 bases and 1 base, there was a span of 10 bases.